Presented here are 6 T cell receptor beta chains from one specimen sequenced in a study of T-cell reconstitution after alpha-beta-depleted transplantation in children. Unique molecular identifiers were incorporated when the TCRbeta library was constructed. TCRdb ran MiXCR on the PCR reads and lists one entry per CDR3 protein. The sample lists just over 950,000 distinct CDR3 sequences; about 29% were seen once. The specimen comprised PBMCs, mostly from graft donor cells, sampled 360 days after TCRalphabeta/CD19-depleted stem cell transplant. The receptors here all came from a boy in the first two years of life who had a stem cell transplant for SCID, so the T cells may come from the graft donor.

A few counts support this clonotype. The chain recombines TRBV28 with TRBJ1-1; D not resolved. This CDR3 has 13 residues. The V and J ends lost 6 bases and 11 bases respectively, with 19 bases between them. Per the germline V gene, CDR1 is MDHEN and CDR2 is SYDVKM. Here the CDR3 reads CASSPLRRDVAFF. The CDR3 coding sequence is TGTGCCAGCAGCCCCTTGCGACGGGATGTCGCTTTCTTT.

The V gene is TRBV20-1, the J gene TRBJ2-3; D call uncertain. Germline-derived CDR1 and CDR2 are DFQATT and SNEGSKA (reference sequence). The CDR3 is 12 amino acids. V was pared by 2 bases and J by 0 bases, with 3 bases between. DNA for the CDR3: TGCAGTGCTAGAATCAGCACAGATACGCAGTATTTT. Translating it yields CSARISTDTQYF.

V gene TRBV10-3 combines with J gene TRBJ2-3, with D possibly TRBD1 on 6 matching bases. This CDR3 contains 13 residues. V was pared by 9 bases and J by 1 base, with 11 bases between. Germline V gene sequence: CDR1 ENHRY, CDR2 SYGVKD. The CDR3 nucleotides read TGTGCCATTACAGGGAGTGGCACAGATACGCAGTATTTT. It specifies CAITGSGTDTQYF.

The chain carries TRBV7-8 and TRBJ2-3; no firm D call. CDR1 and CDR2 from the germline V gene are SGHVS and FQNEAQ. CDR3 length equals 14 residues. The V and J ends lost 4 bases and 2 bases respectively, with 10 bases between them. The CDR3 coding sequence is TGTGCCAGCAGCTCAAGTACCCTCACAGATACGCAGTATTTT. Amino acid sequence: CASSSSTLTDTQYF.

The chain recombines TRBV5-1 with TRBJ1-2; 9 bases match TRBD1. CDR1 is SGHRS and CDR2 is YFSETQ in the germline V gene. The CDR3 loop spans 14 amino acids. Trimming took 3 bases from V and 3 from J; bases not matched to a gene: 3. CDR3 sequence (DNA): TGCGCCAGCAGCTGGACAGGGGCTGACTATGGCTACACCTTC. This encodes CASSWTGADYGYTF.

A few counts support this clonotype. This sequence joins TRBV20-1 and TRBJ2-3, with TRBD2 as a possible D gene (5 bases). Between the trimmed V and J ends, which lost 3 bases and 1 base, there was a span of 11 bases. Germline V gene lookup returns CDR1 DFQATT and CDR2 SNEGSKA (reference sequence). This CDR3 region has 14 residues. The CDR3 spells CSASEADGTDTQYF. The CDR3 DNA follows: TGCAGTGCTAGTGAAGCGGACGGCACAGATACGCAGTATTTT.